This TCR beta chain is from a study of cytomegalovirus exposure and HLA in healthy donors. Whole-study results and caveats: The classifier reportedly diagnosed cytomegalovirus status with high specificity and sensitivity. Altogether, 160 or so TCR beta chains were recorded as cytomegalovirus-associated. Previously analyzed data showed that most TCR beta V segments were productive at a frequency of about 90% or about 30%. In a later analysis, TCR beta V- and J-gene trimming showed a link to a missense DCLRE1C variant.

13 Jbeta primers and 60 Vbeta primers were used for the PCR. Data came from immunoSEQ multiplex PCR; TCRdb stores just in-frame clones and leaves some out. The data show approximately 140,000 clones, 70% to 80% seen once. Germline CDR1 is KGHSH and CDR2 is LQKENI. The CDR3 runs to 13 residues. A word on this clone: Its target is unknown.

The material sequenced was PBMCs. This TCR was sampled from a human donor in good health. The chain employs TRBV18 and TRBJ2-5; 7 nucleotides line up with TRBD1. The J call may be mistaken, given a closer DNA end match to TRBJ2-7. DNA of the CDR3: TGTGCCAGCTCACCACCGACAGGGCCCGAGCAGTACTTC. Translation: CASSPPTGPEQYF.